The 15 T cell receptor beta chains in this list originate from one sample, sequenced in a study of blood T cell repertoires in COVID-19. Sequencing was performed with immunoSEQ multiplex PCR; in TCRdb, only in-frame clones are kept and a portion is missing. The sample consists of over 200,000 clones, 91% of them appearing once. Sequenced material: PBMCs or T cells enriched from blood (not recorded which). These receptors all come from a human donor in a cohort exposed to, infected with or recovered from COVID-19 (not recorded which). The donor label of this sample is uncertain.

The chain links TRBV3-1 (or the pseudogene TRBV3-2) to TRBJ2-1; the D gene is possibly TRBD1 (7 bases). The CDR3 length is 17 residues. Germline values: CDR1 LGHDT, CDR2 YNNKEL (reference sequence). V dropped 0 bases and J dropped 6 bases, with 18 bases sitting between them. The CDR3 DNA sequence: TGTGCCAGCAGCCAAGATTTTGCAGGGGGACTTTTCAATGAGCAGTTCTTC. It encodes CASSQDFAGGLFNEQFF.

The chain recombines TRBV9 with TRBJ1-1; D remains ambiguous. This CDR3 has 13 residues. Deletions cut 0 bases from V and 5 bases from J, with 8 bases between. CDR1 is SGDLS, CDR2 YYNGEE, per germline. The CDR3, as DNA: TGTGCCAGCAGCGTAGCGATACAGACTGAAGCTTTCTTT. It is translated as CASSVAIQTEAFF.

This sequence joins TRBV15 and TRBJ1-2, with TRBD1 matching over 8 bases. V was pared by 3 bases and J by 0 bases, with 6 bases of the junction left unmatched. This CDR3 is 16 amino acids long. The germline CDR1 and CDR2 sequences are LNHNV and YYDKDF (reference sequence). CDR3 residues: CATSRDRVTANYGYTF. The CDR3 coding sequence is TGTGCCACCAGCAGGGACAGGGTAACAGCTAACTATGGCTACACCTTC.

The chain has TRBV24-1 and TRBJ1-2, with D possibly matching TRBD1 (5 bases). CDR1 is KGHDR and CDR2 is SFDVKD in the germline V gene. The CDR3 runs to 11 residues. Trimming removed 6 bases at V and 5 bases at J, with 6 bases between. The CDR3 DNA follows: TGTGCCACCAGTAGGGGATATGGCTACACCTTC. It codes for CATSRGYGYTF.

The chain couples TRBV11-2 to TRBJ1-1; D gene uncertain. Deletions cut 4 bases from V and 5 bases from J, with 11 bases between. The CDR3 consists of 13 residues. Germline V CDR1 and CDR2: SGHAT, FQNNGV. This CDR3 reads CASSSVRRTEAFF. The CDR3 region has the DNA TGTGCCAGCAGCTCTGTGCGCAGGACTGAAGCTTTCTTT.

The CDR3 DNA sequence: TGTGCCAGCAGCTCTAGCGGAGGCCCGAACACCGGGGAGCTGTTTTTT. It yields the protein CASSSSGGPNTGELFF. The V gene is TRBV13, the J gene TRBJ2-2; 7 nucleotides agree with TRBD2. CDR3 length: 16 amino acids. The V and J ends lost 4 bases and 0 bases, in that order; junction bases with no gene match: 5. Germline CDR1 reads PRHDT; CDR2 reads FYEKMQ (reference sequence). The full variable domain, its missing parts supplied by reference TRBV13 and TRBJ2-2, is AAGVIQSPRHLIKEKRETATLKCYPIPRHDTVYWYQQGPGQDPQFLISFYEKMQSDKGSIPDRFSAQQFSDYHSELNMSSLELGDSALYFCASSSSGGPNTGELFFGEGSRLTVL.

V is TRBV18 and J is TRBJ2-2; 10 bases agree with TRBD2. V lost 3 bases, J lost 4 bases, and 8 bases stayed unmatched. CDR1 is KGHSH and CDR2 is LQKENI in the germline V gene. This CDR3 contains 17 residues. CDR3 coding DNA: TGTGCCAGCTCACCGCTAATAGCGGGGGGCTCCACCGGGGAGCTGTTTTTT. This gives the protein CASSPLIAGGSTGELFF.

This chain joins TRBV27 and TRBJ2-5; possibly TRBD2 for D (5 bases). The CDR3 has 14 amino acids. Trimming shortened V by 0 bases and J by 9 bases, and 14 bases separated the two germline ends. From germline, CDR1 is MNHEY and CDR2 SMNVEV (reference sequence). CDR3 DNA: TGTGCCAGCAGTTTATCGGGAGCGAAGAGGGCCCAGTACTTC. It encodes CASSLSGAKRAQYF.

CDR3 residues: CASSSKPGQPNYGYTF. Written as DNA, the CDR3 is TGTGCCAGCAGCTCTAAGCCGGGACAGCCTAACTATGGCTACACCTTC. The rearrangement uses TRBV7-9 and TRBJ1-2; 7 nucleotides match TRBD1. CDR1 is SEHNR, CDR2 FQNEAQ, per germline (reference sequence). There are 16 residues in the CDR3. V shed 4 bases and J 0 bases; nucleotides not matched to a gene: 8.

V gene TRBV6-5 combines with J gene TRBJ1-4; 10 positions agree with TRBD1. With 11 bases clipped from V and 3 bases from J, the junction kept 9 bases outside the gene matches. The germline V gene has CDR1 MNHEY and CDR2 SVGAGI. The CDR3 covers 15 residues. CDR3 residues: CAASGQGQANEKLFF. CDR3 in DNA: TGTGCCGCCTCGGGACAGGGGCAGGCTAATGAAAAACTGTTTTTT.

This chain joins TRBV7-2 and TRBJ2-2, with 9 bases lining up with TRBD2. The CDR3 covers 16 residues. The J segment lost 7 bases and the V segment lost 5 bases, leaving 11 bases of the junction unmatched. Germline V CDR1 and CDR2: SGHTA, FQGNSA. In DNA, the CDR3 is TGTGCCAGCAGCCCGAGCCGCGGGGGGGCGGTCGGGGAGCTGTTTTTT. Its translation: CASSPSRGGAVGELFF.

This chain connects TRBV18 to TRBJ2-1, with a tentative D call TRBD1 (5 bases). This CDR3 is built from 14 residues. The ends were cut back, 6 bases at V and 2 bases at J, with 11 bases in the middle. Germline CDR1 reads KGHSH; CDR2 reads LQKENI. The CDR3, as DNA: TGTGCCAGCTCTCAAGGGGCCGCCTACAATGAGCAGTTCTTC. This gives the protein CASSQGAAYNEQFF.

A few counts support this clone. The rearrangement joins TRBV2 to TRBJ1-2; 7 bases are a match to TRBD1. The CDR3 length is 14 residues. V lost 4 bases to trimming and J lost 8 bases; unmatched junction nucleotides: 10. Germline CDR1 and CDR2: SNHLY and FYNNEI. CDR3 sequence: CASSVKQGPGGYTF. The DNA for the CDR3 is TGTGCCAGCAGTGTTAAACAGGGGCCGGGCGGCTACACCTTC.

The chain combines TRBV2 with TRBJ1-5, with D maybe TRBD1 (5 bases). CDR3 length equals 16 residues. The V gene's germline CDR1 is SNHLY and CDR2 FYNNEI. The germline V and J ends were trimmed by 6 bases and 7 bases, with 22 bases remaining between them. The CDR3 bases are TGTGCCAGCAGCGGGGACTCGACCTACCCCTCCCAGCCCCAGCATTTT. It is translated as CASSGDSTYPSQPQHF.

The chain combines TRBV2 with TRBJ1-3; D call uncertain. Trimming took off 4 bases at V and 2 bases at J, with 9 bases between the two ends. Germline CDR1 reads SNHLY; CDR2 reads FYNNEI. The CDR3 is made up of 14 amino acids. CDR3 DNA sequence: TGTGCCAGCAGTGTCGGGAGCCCTGGAAACACCATATATTTT. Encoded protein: CASSVGSPGNTIYF.